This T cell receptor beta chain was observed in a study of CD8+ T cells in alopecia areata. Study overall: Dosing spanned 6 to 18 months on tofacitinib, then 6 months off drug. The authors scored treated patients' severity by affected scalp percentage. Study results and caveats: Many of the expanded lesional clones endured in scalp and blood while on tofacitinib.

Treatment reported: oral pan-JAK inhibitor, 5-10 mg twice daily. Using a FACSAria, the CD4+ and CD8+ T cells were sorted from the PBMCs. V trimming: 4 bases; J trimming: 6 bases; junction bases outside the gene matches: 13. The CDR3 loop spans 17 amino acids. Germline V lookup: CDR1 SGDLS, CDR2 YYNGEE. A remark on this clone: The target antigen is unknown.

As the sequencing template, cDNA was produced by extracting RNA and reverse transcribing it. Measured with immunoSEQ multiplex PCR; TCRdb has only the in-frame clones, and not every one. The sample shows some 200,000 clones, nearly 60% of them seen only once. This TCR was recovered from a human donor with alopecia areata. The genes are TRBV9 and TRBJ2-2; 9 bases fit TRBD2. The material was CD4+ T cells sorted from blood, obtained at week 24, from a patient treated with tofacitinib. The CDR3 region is CASSHRTSAPGAGELFF. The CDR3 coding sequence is TGTGCCAGCAGCCACAGGACTAGCGCTCCGGGTGCCGGGGAGCTGTTTTTT.